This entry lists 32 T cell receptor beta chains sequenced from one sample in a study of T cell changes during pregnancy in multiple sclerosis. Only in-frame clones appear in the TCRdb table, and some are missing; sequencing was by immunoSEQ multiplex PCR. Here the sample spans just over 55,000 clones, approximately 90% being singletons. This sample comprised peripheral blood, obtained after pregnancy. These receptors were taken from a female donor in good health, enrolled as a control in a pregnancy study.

CDR3: CASSRDRGWIYGYTF. For the CDR3, the DNA is TGTGCCAGCAGCCGAGACAGGGGTTGGATCTATGGCTACACCTTC. This chain joins TRBV5-6 and TRBJ1-2; 8 bases are shared with TRBD1. J was trimmed by 4 bases and V by 4 bases; bases with no gene match: 9. There are 15 residues in the CDR3. From germline, CDR1 is SGHDT and CDR2 YYEEEE.

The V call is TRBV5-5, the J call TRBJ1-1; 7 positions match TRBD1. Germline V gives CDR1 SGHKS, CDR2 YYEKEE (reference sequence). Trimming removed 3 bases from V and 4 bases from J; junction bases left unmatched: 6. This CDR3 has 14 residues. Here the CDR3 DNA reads TGTGCCAGCAGCTCCCAGGGGGTGGGCACTGAAGCTTTCTTT. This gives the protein CASSSQGVGTEAFF.

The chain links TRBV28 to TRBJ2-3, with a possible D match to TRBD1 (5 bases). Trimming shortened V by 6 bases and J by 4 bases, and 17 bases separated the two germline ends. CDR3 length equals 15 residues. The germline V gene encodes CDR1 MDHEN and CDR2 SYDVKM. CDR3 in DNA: TGTGCCAGCAGGGAAGGGCAGGGTAGGGCAGATACGCAGTATTTT. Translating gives CASREGQGRADTQYF.

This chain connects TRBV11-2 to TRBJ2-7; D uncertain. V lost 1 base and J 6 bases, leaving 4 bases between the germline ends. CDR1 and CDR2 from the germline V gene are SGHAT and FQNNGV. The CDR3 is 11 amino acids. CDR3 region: CASSLGPEQYF. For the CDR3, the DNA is TGTGCCAGCAGCTTAGGGCCCGAGCAGTACTTC.

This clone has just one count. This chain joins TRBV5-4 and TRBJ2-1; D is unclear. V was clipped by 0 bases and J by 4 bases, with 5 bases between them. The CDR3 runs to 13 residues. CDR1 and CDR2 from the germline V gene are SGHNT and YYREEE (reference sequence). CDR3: CASSLGQYNEQFF. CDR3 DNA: TGTGCCAGCAGCTTGGGCCAGTACAATGAGCAGTTCTTC.

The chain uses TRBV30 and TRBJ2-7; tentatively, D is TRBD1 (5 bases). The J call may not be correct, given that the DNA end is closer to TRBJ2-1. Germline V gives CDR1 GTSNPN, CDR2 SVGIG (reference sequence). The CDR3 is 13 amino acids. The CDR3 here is CAWTGIPTNEQFF. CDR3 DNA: TGTGCCTGGACAGGGATCCCGACCAATGAGCAGTTCTTC.

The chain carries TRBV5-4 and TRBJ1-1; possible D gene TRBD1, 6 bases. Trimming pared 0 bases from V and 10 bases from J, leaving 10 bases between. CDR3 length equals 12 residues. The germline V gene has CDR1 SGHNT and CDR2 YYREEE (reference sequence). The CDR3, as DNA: TGTGCCAGCAGCTTGGTGGGGGCATCAGCTTTCTTT. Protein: CASSLVGASAFF.

This CDR3 reads CASSSGLAGGLTDTQYF. In DNA, the CDR3 is TGTGCCAGCAGCTCGGGACTAGCGGGAGGGCTCACAGATACGCAGTATTTT. The chain is built from TRBV5-5 and TRBJ2-3, with 16 bases lining up with TRBD2. The CDR3 consists of 17 residues. V dropped 3 bases and J dropped 2; count of bases not matched to a gene: 3. CDR1 is SGHKS and CDR2 is YYEKEE in the germline V gene (reference sequence). Combining the CDR3 with reference TRBV5-5 and TRBJ2-3 gives the whole variable domain DAGVTQSPTHLIKTRGQQVTLRCSPISGHKSVSWYQQVLGQGPQFIFQYYEKEERGRGNFPDRFSARQFPNYSSELNVNALLLGDSALYLCASSSGLAGGLTDTQYFGPGTRLTVL.

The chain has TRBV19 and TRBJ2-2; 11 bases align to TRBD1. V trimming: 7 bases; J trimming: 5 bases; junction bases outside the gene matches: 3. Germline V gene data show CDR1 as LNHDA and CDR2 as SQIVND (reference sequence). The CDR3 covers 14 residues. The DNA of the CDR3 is TGTGCCAGTACCGGGACAGGGGGAACCGGGGAGCTGTTTTTT. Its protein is CASTGTGGTGELFF.

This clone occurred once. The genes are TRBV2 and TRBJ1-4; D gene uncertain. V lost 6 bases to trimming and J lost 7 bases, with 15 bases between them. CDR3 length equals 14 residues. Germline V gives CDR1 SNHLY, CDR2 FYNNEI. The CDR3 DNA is TGTGCCAGCAGATTCGGGAGGCAACGTGAAAAACTGTTTTTT. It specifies CASRFGRQREKLFF.

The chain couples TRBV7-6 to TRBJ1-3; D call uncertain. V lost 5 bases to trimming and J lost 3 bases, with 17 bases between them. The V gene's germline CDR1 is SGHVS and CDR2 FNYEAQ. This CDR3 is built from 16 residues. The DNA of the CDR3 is TGTGCCAGCAGCCTAGGCGTCGCCTCCGGTGGAAACACCATATATTTT. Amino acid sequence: CASSLGVASGGNTIYF.

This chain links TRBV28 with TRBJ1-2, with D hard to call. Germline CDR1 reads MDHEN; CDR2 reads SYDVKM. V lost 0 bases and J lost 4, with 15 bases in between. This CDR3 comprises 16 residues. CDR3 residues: CASSLWVGLRVYGYTF. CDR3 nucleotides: TGTGCCAGCAGTTTATGGGTCGGACTTAGGGTCTATGGCTACACCTTC.

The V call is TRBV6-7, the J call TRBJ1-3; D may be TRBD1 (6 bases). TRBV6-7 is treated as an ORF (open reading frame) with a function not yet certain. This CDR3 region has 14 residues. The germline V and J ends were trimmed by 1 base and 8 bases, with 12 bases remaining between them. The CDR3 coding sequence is TGTGCCAGCAGTTACTTTGGCAGGGGTGACACCATATATTTT. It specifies CASSYFGRGDTIYF.

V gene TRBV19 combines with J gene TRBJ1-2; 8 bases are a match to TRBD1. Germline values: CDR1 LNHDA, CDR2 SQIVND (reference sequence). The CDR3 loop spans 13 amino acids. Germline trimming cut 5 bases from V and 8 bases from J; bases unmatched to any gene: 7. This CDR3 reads CASSGTGGEGYTF. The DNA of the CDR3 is TGTGCCAGTAGTGGAACAGGGGGGGAAGGCTACACCTTC.

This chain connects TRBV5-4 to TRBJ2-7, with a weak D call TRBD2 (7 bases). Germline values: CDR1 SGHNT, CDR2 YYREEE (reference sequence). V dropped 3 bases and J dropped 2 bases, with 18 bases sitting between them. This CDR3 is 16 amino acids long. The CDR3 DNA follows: TGTGCCAGCAGCTCTCCGGGGGGCGAGGAGACCTACGAGCAGTACTTC. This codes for CASSSPGGEETYEQYF.

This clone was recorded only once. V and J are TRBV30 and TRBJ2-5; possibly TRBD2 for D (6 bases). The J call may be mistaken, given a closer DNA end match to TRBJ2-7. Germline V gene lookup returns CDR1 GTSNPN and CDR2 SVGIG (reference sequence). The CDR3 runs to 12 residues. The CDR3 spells CAWSVGGYEQYF. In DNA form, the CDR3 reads TGTGCCTGGAGTGTGGGAGGTTACGAGCAGTACTTC.

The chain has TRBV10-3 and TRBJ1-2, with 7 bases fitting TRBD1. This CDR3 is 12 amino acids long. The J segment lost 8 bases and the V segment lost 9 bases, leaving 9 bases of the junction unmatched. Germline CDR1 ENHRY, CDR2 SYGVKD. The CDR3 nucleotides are TGTGCCATGAGACAGGGCGGCCAGGGCTACACCTTC. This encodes CAMRQGGQGYTF.

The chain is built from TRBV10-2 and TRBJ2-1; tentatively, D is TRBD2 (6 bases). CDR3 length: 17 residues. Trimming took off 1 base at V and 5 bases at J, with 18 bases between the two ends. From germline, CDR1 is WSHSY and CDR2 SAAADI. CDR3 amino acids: CASSELPGEAGHNEQFF. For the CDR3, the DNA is TGCGCCAGCAGTGAGTTACCGGGAGAAGCGGGCCACAATGAGCAGTTCTTC.

The CDR3 DNA follows: TGTGCCAGCAGTTACTCGAATAGGGGTTCCTACGAGCAGTACTTC. Translating gives CASSYSNRGSYEQYF. This chain connects TRBV6-5 to TRBJ2-7; maybe TRBD1 (5 bases). The germline V gene encodes CDR1 MNHEY and CDR2 SVGAGI. V was clipped by 0 bases and J by 1 base, with 10 bases between them. The CDR3 length is 15 residues.

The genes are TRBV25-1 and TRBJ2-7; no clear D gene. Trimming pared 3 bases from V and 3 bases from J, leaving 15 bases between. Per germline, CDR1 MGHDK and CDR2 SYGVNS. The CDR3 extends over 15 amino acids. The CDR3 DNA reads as TGTGCCAGCAGTGACCGACACCCCCCCCTCTACGAGCAGTACTTC. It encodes CASSDRHPPLYEQYF.

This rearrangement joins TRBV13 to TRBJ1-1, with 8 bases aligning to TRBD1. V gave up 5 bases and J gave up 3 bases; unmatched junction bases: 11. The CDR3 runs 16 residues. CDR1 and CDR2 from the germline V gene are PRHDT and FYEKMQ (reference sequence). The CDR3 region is CASSRRQGRADTEAFF. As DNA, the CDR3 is TGTGCCAGCAGCCGTAGACAGGGGAGGGCTGACACTGAAGCTTTCTTT.

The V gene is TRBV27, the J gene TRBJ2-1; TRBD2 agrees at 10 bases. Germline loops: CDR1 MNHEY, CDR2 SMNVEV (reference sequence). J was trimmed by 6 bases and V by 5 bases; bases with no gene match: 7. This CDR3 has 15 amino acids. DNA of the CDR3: TGTGCCAGCAGTGCAATGAGCGGGGGGGTCAATGAGCAGTTCTTC. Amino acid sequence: CASSAMSGGVNEQFF.

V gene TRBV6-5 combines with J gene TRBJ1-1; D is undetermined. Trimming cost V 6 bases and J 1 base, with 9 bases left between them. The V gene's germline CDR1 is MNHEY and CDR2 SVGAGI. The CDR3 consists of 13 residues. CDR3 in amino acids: CASSTRGNTEAFF. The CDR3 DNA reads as TGTGCCAGCAGCACCCGGGGGAACACTGAAGCTTTCTTT.

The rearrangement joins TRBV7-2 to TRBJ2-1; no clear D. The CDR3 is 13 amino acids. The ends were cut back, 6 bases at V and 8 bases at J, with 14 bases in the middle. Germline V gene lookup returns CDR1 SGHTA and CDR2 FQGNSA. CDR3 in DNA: TGTGCCAGCAGTGTTGGTCGGTCCCATGAGCAGTTCTTC. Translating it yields CASSVGRSHEQFF.

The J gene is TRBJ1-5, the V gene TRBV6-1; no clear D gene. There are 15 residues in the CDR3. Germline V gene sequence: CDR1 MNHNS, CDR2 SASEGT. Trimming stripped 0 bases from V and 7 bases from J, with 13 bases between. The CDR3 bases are TGTGCCAGCAGTGAAGCGCGACGCCCTAGGCAGCCCCAGCATTTT. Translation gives CASSEARRPRQPQHF.

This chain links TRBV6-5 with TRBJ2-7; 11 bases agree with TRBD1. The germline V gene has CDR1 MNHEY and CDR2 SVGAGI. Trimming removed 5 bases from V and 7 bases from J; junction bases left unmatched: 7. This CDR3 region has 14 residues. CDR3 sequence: CASSAGQGAREQYF. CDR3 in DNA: TGTGCCAGCAGTGCCGGACAGGGGGCGCGGGAGCAGTACTTC.

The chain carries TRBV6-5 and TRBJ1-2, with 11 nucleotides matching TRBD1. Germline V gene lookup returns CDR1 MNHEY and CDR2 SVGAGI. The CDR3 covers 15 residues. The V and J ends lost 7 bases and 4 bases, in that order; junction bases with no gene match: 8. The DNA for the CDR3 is TGTGCCAGCACCACCCGGGACAGGGGGACCTATGGCTACACCTTC. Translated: CASTTRDRGTYGYTF.

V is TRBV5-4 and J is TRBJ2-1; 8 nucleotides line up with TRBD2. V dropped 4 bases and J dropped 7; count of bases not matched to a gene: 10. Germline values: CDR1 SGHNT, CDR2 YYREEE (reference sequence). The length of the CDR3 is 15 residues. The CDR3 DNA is TGTGCCAGCAGCGGAGTCGCTAGCGGGCTTAATGAGCAGTTCTTC. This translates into CASSGVASGLNEQFF. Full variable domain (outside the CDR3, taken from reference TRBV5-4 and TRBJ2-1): ETGVTQSPTHLIKTRGQQVTLRCSSQSGHNTVSWYQQALGQGPQFIFQYYREEENGRGNFPPRFSGLQFPNYSSELNVNALELDDSALYLCASSGVASGLNEQFFGPGTRLTVL.

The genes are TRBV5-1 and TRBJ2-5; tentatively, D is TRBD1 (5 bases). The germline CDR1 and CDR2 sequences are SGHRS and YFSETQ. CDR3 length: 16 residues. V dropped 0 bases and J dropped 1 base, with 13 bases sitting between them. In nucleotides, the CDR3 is TGCGCCAGCAGCTTGGGGGGCCTAAGGGGCCAAGAGACCCAGTACTTC. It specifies CASSLGGLRGQETQYF.

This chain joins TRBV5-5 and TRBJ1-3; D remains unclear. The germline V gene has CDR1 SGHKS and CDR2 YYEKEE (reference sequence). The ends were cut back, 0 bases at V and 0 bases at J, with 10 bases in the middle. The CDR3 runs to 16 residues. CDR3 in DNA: TGTGCCAGCAGCTTGGGGGCACAGATCTCTGGAAACACCATATATTTT. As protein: CASSLGAQISGNTIYF.

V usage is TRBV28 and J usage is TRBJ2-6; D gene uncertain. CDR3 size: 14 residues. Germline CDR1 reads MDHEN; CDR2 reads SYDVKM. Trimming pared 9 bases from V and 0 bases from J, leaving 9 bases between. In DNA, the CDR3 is TGTGCCAGTTACAGCCGCTCTGGGGCCAACGTCCTGACTTTC. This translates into CASYSRSGANVLTF. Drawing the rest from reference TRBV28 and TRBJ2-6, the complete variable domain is DVKVTQSSRYLVKRTGEKVFLECVQDMDHENMFWYRQDPGLGLRLIYFSYDVKMKEKGDIPEGYSVSREKKERFSLILESASTNQTSMYLCASYSRSGANVLTFGAGSRLTVL.

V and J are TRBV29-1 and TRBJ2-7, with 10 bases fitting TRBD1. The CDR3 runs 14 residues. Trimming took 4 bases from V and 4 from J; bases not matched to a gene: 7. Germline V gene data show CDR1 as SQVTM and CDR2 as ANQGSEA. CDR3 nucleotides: TGCAGCGTTGTCGTTTCGGGACAGGGGTACGAGCAGTACTTC. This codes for CSVVVSGQGYEQYF.